Sequencing of this T cell receptor (beta chain) was carried out in a study of T cells expressing NK-cell markers. The CDR3 sequence is 14 residues long. TCRdb re-called the 5' RACE reads and gives one entry per CDR3 protein, without DNA. In total, the table holds 350,000 to 400,000 distinct CDR3 sequences. The sequencing input was blood T cells: a sorted CD56 or NKG2C T cell subset, CD4+ or CD8+ T cells, or bulk PBMC T cells (not recorded which). This rearrangement joins TRBV21-1 to TRBJ2-1; TCRdb designates TRBD2, a call that cannot be tested without DNA. TRBV21-1 is a pseudogene segment. This TCR was recovered from a woman aged 45-65 years in good health. The CDR3 sequence is CARREGIAYNEQFF.